These 24 T cell receptor beta chains were all obtained from the same sample, sequenced in a study of T-cell memory formation after mild COVID-19. Each CDR3 protein gets one entry after TCRdb re-called the 5' RACE reads with MiXCR. This table has approximately 210,000 distinct CDR3 sequences, about 27% appearing once. The source material was PBMCs or a T cell subset sorted from them (not recorded which). Every receptor here comes from an adult woman who had mild COVID-19 (a few samples of this study predate the infection). Cell type and time point are not known.

The chain joins TRBV13 to TRBJ2-7; 7 bases map to TRBD1. The ends lost 5 bases at V and 0 bases at J; junction bases unmatched: 7. In germline, CDR1 is PRHDT, CDR2 FYEKMQ (reference sequence). The CDR3 totals 15 residues. The CDR3, as DNA: TGTGCCAGCAGCCAAAAAGACAGGGCCTCCTACGAGCAGTACTTC. Protein product: CASSQKDRASYEQYF.

The genes are TRBV29-1 and TRBJ1-3, with D perhaps matching TRBD1 (5 bases). Between the trimmed V and J ends, which lost 6 bases and 0 bases, there was a span of 9 bases. This CDR3 has 13 amino acids. The germline gives CDR1 SQVTM, CDR2 ANQGSEA. Written as DNA, the CDR3 is TGCAGCGTGGGACTGTACTCTGGAAACACCATATATTTT. Amino acid sequence: CSVGLYSGNTIYF.

V usage is TRBV4-1 and J usage is TRBJ1-1; maybe TRBD1 (6 bases). Between the trimmed V and J ends, which lost 5 bases and 11 bases, there was a span of 18 bases. CDR1 is MGHRA, CDR2 YSYEKL, per germline. CDR3 length: 13 residues. In nucleotides, the CDR3 is TGCGCCAGCAGCTCATTTGGGGGCCCTAAGGCTTTCTTT. Protein sequence: CASSSFGGPKAFF.

V gene TRBV12-3 or TRBV12-4 combines with J gene TRBJ2-4; D may correspond to TRBD1 or TRBD2 (5 bases each). This CDR3 has 14 amino acids. V was trimmed by 3 bases and J by 10 bases, leaving 16 bases between them. CDR3 DNA sequence: TGTGCCAGCAGTTTTCAAGGGACGGCGTCGATTCAGTACTTC. Protein: CASSFQGTASIQYF.

In its sample, this clonotype was seen a few times. The chain recombines TRBV6-6 with TRBJ1-5; TRBD1 matches at 8 bases. The V gene end was trimmed by 5 bases and the J gene end by 3 bases; junction bases not matched to a gene: 12. There are 17 residues in the CDR3. Germline V gives CDR1 MNHNY, CDR2 SVGAGI (reference sequence). The CDR3 nucleotides read TGTGCCAGCAGTGATCCAGGGGGCGCGTACAACAATCAGCCCCAGCATTTT. It is translated as CASSDPGGAYNNQPQHF.

The sample holds a few counts of this clonotype. The chain uses TRBV12-3 or TRBV12-4 and TRBJ2-3, with D possibly matching TRBD1 (5 bases). The CDR3 has 13 residues. Trimming took 2 bases from V and 7 from J, leaving 10 bases between them. The CDR3 spells CASSLRQYHTQYF. The CDR3 DNA reads TGTGCCAGCAGTTTAAGACAGTACCATACGCAGTATTTT.

This clonotype was seen a few times. This chain connects TRBV29-1 to TRBJ2-2; D possibly matches TRBD1 or TRBD2 (6 bases each). The V and J ends lost 5 bases and 6 bases respectively, with 10 bases between them. There are 12 residues in the CDR3. Germline V gene data show CDR1 as SQVTM and CDR2 as ANQGSEA. This CDR3 reads CSVRGEAGELFF. CDR3 DNA sequence: TGCAGCGTTAGGGGGGAAGCCGGGGAGCTGTTTTTT.

This rearrangement joins TRBV7-3 to TRBJ2-2; a possible D gene is TRBD2 (5 bases). CDR1 SGHTA and CDR2 FQGTGA come from the germline V gene. Between the trimmed V and J ends, which lost 3 bases and 5 bases, there was a span of 7 bases. CDR3 length equals 13 residues. The CDR3 nucleotides are TGTGCCAGCAGCTTCACTAGGACCGGGGAGCTGTTTTTT. Residues: CASSFTRTGELFF.

The chain is built from TRBV3-1 and TRBJ1-1; D unclear. This CDR3 has 14 amino acids. The V end lost 4 bases, the J end lost 1 base, and 10 bases lay between the germline ends. Germline V CDR1 and CDR2: LGHDT, YNNKEL (reference sequence). The CDR3 DNA reads TGTGCCAGCAGCCGGGCGGGTACGAACACTGAAGCTTTCTTT. This gives the protein CASSRAGTNTEAFF.

This clonotype was counted only a few times. J is TRBJ2-1 and V is TRBV7-2; weak D call: TRBD2 (6 bases). V was cut by 5 bases and J by 0 bases, with 17 bases left in between. Germline CDR1 SGHTA, CDR2 FQGNSA. The CDR3 length is 17 residues. The CDR3 DNA is TGTGCCAGCAGCACAAGAAGGAGGGTGGGCTCCTACAATGAGCAGTTCTTC. Translating it yields CASSTRRRVGSYNEQFF.

This clonotype appeared a few times. This chain links TRBV5-1 with TRBJ2-7, with 7 bases lining up with TRBD1. With V trimmed by 6 bases and J by 9 bases, 12 bases remained unmatched. Germline assignment: CDR1 SGHRS and CDR2 YFSETQ. The CDR3 sequence is 13 residues long. In nucleotides, the CDR3 is TGCGCCAGCACCACAGGGGATAATGTGCGGCAGTACTTC. It encodes CASTTGDNVRQYF.

This clonotype was detected a few times. The V call is TRBV3-1, the J call TRBJ2-7; a possible D gene is TRBD1 (5 bases). Trimming cost V 1 base and J 2 bases, with 12 bases left between them. Germline CDR1 LGHDT, CDR2 YNNKEL (reference sequence). The CDR3 runs to 15 residues. CDR3 in amino acids: CASSQGQGYTYEQYF. The CDR3 DNA is TGTGCCAGCAGCCAAGGGCAGGGATATACCTACGAGCAGTACTTC.

A few counts support this clonotype. The chain has TRBV5-5 and TRBJ1-5; TRBD1 might be the D (6 bases). With 0 bases removed from V and 7 bases from J, the gap between germline ends came to 17 bases. Germline CDR1 reads SGHKS; CDR2 reads YYEKEE (reference sequence). CDR3 length: 16 residues. CDR3 coding DNA: TGTGCCAGCAGCTTGGACAGGGTAGGGGCGGGGCAGCCCCAGCATTTT. Amino acid sequence: CASSLDRVGAGQPQHF.

This clonotype was counted only a few times. The chain uses TRBV7-8 and TRBJ2-1; possibly TRBD2 for D (6 bases). The CDR3 runs to 16 residues. V was clipped by 5 bases and J by 3 bases, with 17 bases between them. CDR1 is SGHVS and CDR2 is FQNEAQ in the germline V gene. Here the CDR3 DNA reads TGTGCCAGCAGCCCACTGGAGGGGCGGGACTACAATGAGCAGTTCTTC. Its translation is CASSPLEGRDYNEQFF.

CDR3: CASSLGDYLRNEQYF. As DNA, the CDR3 is TGTGCCAGCAGCTTAGGGGACTACCTCCGGAACGAGCAGTACTTC. The V call is TRBV11-3, the J call TRBJ2-7; 7 bases agree with TRBD2. The CDR3 spans 15 residues. Trimming cost V 1 base and J 5 bases; bases outside gene matches: 8. CDR1 is SGHNT, CDR2 YENEEA, per germline.

In its sample, this clonotype was seen a few times. The V and J genes are TRBV12-3 or TRBV12-4 and TRBJ1-1; D is ambiguous. The CDR3 sequence is 12 residues long. Trimming stripped 6 bases from V and 5 bases from J, with 10 bases between. CDR3 coding DNA: TGTGCCAGCAGACTCGGAGGAACTGAAGCTTTCTTT. Amino acids: CASRLGGTEAFF.

This chain joins TRBV19 and TRBJ2-1, with D unclear. The length of the CDR3 is 15 residues. In germline, CDR1 is LNHDA, CDR2 SQIVND (reference sequence). V lost 5 bases, J lost 5 bases, and 16 bases lay in between. The CDR3 loop reads CASSSHTNFDNEQFF. The CDR3 DNA reads TGTGCCAGTAGTTCACACACCAACTTTGACAATGAGCAGTTCTTC.

This clonotype was seen only a few times. The rearrangement joins TRBV13 to TRBJ1-2; the D gene is possibly TRBD1 (5 bases). CDR1 and CDR2 (germline): PRHDT, FYEKMQ (reference sequence). The length of the CDR3 is 14 residues. The V gene lost 4 bases and the J gene lost 3 bases, with 12 bases spanning the gap. CDR3 bases: TGTGCCAGCAGCTCATCGGGACCCGACTATGGCTACACCTTC. Translation: CASSSSGPDYGYTF.

The rearrangement uses TRBV18 and TRBJ1-1; TRBD1 aligns across 8 bases. Germline-derived CDR1 and CDR2 are KGHSH and LQKENI. Trimming took 2 bases from V and 0 from J; bases not matched to a gene: 5. The CDR3 is 16 residues long. CDR3 region: CASSPGTGYLNTEAFF. DNA for the CDR3: TGTGCCAGCTCACCAGGGACAGGATATTTGAACACTGAAGCTTTCTTT.

In its sample, this clonotype was seen a few times. The chain employs TRBV7-9 and TRBJ2-1, with D perhaps matching TRBD2 (5 bases). The CDR3 totals 15 residues. Trimming pared 6 bases from V and 6 bases from J, leaving 18 bases between. Germline V gene lookup returns CDR1 SEHNR and CDR2 FQNEAQ (reference sequence). CDR3 nucleotides: TGTGCCAGCAGTTCCGATCTCATTCGGGGCAATGAGCAGTTCTTC. It is translated as CASSSDLIRGNEQFF.

This chain uses TRBV29-1 with TRBJ2-7; tentative D call: TRBD1 (5 bases). The CDR3 consists of 15 residues. The germline CDR1 and CDR2 sequences are SQVTM and ANQGSEA. V lost 3 bases and J lost 0, with 15 bases in between. The CDR3 nucleotides are TGCAGCGTTGACACGGGCCAGGGTGCCTCCTACGAGCAGTACTTC. As protein: CSVDTGQGASYEQYF.

The rearrangement links TRBV7-6 to TRBJ1-2; TRBD1 aligns across 7 bases. Looked up from germline, CDR1 is SGHVS and CDR2 is FNYEAQ. The V and J ends lost 5 bases and 5 bases, in that order; junction bases with no gene match: 17. There are 17 residues in the CDR3. The CDR3 loop is CASSPSHSRTGVYGYTF. The CDR3 region has the DNA TGTGCCAGCAGCCCTAGCCACTCACGGACAGGAGTTTATGGCTACACCTTC.

This clonotype was detected only a few times. The V gene is TRBV29-1, the J gene TRBJ2-1, with 8 bases aligning to TRBD1. The CDR3 runs to 11 residues. Germline trimming cut 7 bases from V and 7 bases from J; bases unmatched to any gene: 3. Germline assignment: CDR1 SQVTM and CDR2 ANQGSEA. The CDR3, as DNA: TGCAGCGCGCGGACAGGGAATGAGCAGTTCTTC. This encodes CSARTGNEQFF.

The rearrangement joins TRBV6-2 or TRBV6-3 to TRBJ2-1, with D uncertain. The CDR3 is 12 residues long. V shed 6 bases and J shed 2 bases, with 5 bases lying between them. CDR1 is MNHEY and CDR2 is SVGEGT in the germline V gene. This CDR3 is CASRWAYNEQFF. The CDR3 nucleotides are TGTGCCAGCAGGTGGGCCTACAATGAGCAGTTCTTC.